This T cell receptor beta chain was observed in a study of shared clonotypes between healthy human individuals. The table came from immunoSEQ multiplex PCR; TCRdb's copy has only in-frame clones and leaves some out. Seen here are 490,000 or so clones, 76% observed once, and the top ten hold 10% to 15%. V lost 5 bases and J lost 0; bases outside the gene matches: 20. Germline V gene sequence: CDR1 MDHEN, CDR2 SYDVKM. This CDR3 region has 22 residues. The receptor was isolated from a woman aged 40 to 50 in good health. Some clones in this sample may be carry-over from other donors' samples. The sequencing input was PBMCs. The chain combines TRBV28 with TRBJ2-4, with 12 bases that match TRBD2. The CDR3 DNA reads TGTGCCAGCAGTCCTGGCGACAGGGGGCTAGCGGGAGGGCTTTTAGCCAAAAACATTCAGTACTTC. Translation gives CASSPGDRGLAGGLLAKNIQYF.